This TCR beta chain was identified in a study of early T cells in non-severe SARS-CoV-2 infection. This clonotype showed up many times. Germline CDR1 SGHTA, CDR2 FQGTGA. The V gene lost 1 base and the J gene lost 0 bases, with 15 bases spanning the gap. The CDR3 is 18 residues long. The TCR library protocol attached unique molecular identifiers to the individual cDNA molecules. One entry per CDR3 protein, called by TCRdb with MiXCR from the 5' RACE reads. The sample has roughly 69,000 distinct CDR3 sequences, more than 7% seen once; the top ten hold 10% to 15%. V and J are TRBV7-3 and TRBJ2-2; D possibly corresponds to TRBD2 (6 bases). This receptor was obtained from an adult who was a healthcare worker with PCR-confirmed SARS-CoV-2 infection or an uninfected control (not recorded which). The sample in question was whole blood, obtained at baseline. In DNA, the CDR3 is TGTGCCAGCAGCTTAAACCCTATAGGCGGGACGAACACCGGGGAGCTGTTTTTT. It encodes CASSLNPIGGTNTGELFF.